Following are 16 T cell receptor beta chains from one sample sequenced in a study of blood T cell repertoires in COVID-19. Repertoires were generated with immunoSEQ multiplex PCR, while TCRdb's copy carries only in-frame clones and drops some. The sample shows fewer than 700,000 clones, roughly nine tenths of them seen only once. The sample was peripheral blood. The receptor set was obtained from a woman aged 50 to 65 with COVID-19, enrolled during active disease.

V is TRBV20-1 and J is TRBJ2-1, with 8 bases fitting TRBD2. V lost 3 bases to trimming and J lost 2 bases; unmatched junction nucleotides: 6. The CDR3 contains 15 residues. Germline values: CDR1 DFQATT, CDR2 SNEGSKA (reference sequence). This CDR3 reads CSASPGGGTYNEQFF. CDR3 nucleotide sequence: TGCAGTGCTAGTCCGGGCGGGGGGACCTACAATGAGCAGTTCTTC.

The V call is TRBV19, the J call TRBJ1-5; D gene unclear. This CDR3 contains 13 residues. CDR1 LNHDA and CDR2 SQIVND come from the germline V gene (reference sequence). V was cut by 5 bases and J by 8 bases, with 13 bases left in between. The CDR3 sequence is CASSPSVLEPQHF. As DNA, the CDR3 is TGTGCCAGTAGTCCCAGTGTGTTGGAGCCCCAGCATTTT.

The chain couples TRBV6-5 to TRBJ1-5; 8 bases fit TRBD1. With 7 bases clipped from V and 7 bases from J, the junction kept 6 bases outside the gene matches. CDR1 is MNHEY, CDR2 SVGAGI, per germline. This CDR3 contains 13 residues. This chain's CDR3 is CASTGGRGQPQHF. The CDR3 DNA reads as TGTGCCAGCACAGGGGGCCGCGGGCAGCCCCAGCATTTT.

Turning to this clone: This sample also contains other DNA sequences that code for the same CDR3. This chain joins TRBV19 and TRBJ2-5; the D gene is possibly TRBD1 (6 bases). V gave up 1 base and J gave up 3 bases, with 6 bases separating them. CDR1 is LNHDA, CDR2 SQIVND, per germline (reference sequence). The length of the CDR3 is 13 residues. The CDR3 here is CASSIAGEETQYF. Written as DNA, the CDR3 is TGTGCCAGTAGTATAGCAGGGGAAGAGACCCAGTACTTC.

This chain uses TRBV3-1 (or the pseudogene TRBV3-2) with TRBJ2-1, with TRBD2 matching over 10 bases. CDR1 is LGHDT and CDR2 is YNNKEL in the germline V gene (reference sequence). V gave up 4 bases and J gave up 7 bases; unmatched junction bases: 10. The CDR3 loop spans 16 amino acids. CDR3 nucleotides: TGTGCCAGCAGCCGGAAGCGGGGGGGCTTGTGGAATGAGCAGTTCTTC. Protein product: CASSRKRGGLWNEQFF.

V and J are TRBV19 and TRBJ2-5; D not certain. Germline V gene lookup returns CDR1 LNHDA and CDR2 SQIVND (reference sequence). This CDR3 region has 12 residues. Trimming took 6 bases from V and 5 from J, leaving 10 bases between them. The CDR3 region has the DNA TGTGCCAGTAGCTCCTCCGCGGAGACCCAGTACTTC. As protein: CASSSSAETQYF.

The chain couples TRBV13 to TRBJ1-1; D unresolved. The CDR3 sequence is 11 residues long. Per the germline V gene, CDR1 is PRHDT and CDR2 is FYEKMQ (reference sequence). With 4 bases removed from V and 7 bases from J, the gap between germline ends came to 7 bases. CDR3 sequence (DNA): TGTGCCAGCAGCTCTGCGGTTGAAGCTTTCTTT. It is translated as CASSSAVEAFF.

The rearrangement joins TRBV30 to TRBJ1-2, with D unclear. Per the germline V gene, CDR1 is GTSNPN and CDR2 is SVGIG (reference sequence). With 0 bases removed from V and 4 bases from J, the gap between germline ends came to 12 bases. The CDR3 has 14 amino acids. In DNA, the CDR3 is TGTGCCTGGAGTGTACTTGGCGGAGCCTATGGCTACACCTTC. Translating gives CAWSVLGGAYGYTF.

This clone is a singleton in its sample. CDR3 in amino acids: CATRSSDTQYF. In nucleotides, the CDR3 is TGTGCCACCCGGTCCTCAGATACGCAGTATTTT. The chain couples TRBV11-2 to TRBJ2-3; unclear D gene. Trimming pared 10 bases from V and 4 bases from J, leaving 9 bases between. CDR1 is SGHAT and CDR2 is FQNNGV in the germline V gene. This CDR3 region has 11 residues.

This clone was recorded only once. The chain employs TRBV25-1 and TRBJ1-4, with 8 bases that match TRBD1. The length of the CDR3 is 15 residues. Trimming at V came to 2 bases and at J to 5 bases, leaving 4 bases not matched to a gene. Germline loops: CDR1 MGHDK, CDR2 SYGVNS. CDR3 DNA sequence: TGTGCCAGCAGTGAACAGGGGGCCCTGAATGAAAAACTGTTTTTT. It encodes CASSEQGALNEKLFF. The entire variable domain, with the rest obtained from reference TRBV25-1 and TRBJ1-4, is as follows: EADIYQTPRYLVIGTGKKITLECSQTMGHDKMYWYQQDPGMELHLIHYSYGVNSTEKGDLSSESTVSRIRTEHFPLTLESARPSHTSQYLCASSEQGALNEKLFFGSGTQLSVL.

V is TRBV19 and J is TRBJ2-3, with 8 nucleotides matching TRBD2. V shed 3 bases and J 0 bases; nucleotides not matched to a gene: 8. Germline-derived CDR1 and CDR2 are LNHDA and SQIVND (reference sequence). This CDR3 region has 17 residues. The CDR3 loop reads CASSMRRGGSSTDTQYF. The CDR3, as DNA: TGTGCCAGTAGTATGCGACGGGGGGGGTCTAGCACAGATACGCAGTATTTT.

V usage is TRBV9 and J usage is TRBJ1-1, with D maybe TRBD1 (6 bases). Trimming took off 3 bases at V and 4 bases at J, with 16 bases between the two ends. Germline V lookup: CDR1 SGDLS, CDR2 YYNGEE. The CDR3 covers 15 residues. This chain's CDR3 is CASSARGGGGTEAFF. CDR3 nucleotide sequence: TGTGCCAGCAGCGCGAGGGGAGGGGGTGGCACTGAAGCTTTCTTT.

Regarding this clone: Mismatch with germline at one junction end may stem from a read error. The chain combines TRBV11-2 with TRBJ1-2, with D hard to call. CDR1 and CDR2 (germline): SGHAT, FQNNGV. The CDR3 covers 11 residues. In nucleotides, the CDR3 is TGTGCCAGCACCACCGCCGTACAGCCCCTCTTC. This gives the protein CASTTAVQPLF. The variable domain in full, with the rest retrieved from reference TRBV11-2 and TRBJ1-2, is EAGVAQSPRYKIIEKRQSVAFWCNPISGHATLYWYQQILGQGPKLLIQFQNNGVVDDSQLPKDRFSAERLKGVDSTLKIQPAKLEDSAVYLCASTTAVQPLFGSGTRLTVV.

In regard to this clone: Mismatch with germline at one junction end may stem from a read error. The genes are TRBV4-1 and TRBJ2-7, with TRBD1 matching 9 bases. This CDR3 region has 16 residues. Germline loops: CDR1 MGHRA, CDR2 YSYEKL. In DNA form, the CDR3 reads TGCGCCAGCAACCAAACCCCGGGACAGGGTACCTACGAGCAGTACTTC. Translation: CASNQTPGQGTYEQYF.

The CDR3, as DNA: TGTGCCTGGTCCCGGGACAGGGGCTTATATAGCAATCAGCCCCAGCATTTT. Protein sequence: CAWSRDRGLYSNQPQHF. The chain combines TRBV30 with TRBJ1-5, with TRBD1 matching 10 bases. V shed 5 bases and J 0 bases; nucleotides not matched to a gene: 10. This CDR3 is built from 17 residues. Germline V lookup: CDR1 GTSNPN, CDR2 SVGIG (reference sequence).

This chain uses TRBV29-1 with TRBJ1-1; 7 nucleotides match TRBD1. The CDR3 runs to 12 residues. Germline V lookup: CDR1 SQVTM, CDR2 ANQGSEA. The V segment lost 6 bases and the J segment 4 bases; nucleotides outside the gene matches: 5. CDR3 protein: CSVRQGGTEAFF. DNA for the CDR3: TGCAGCGTCAGACAGGGAGGCACTGAAGCTTTCTTT.